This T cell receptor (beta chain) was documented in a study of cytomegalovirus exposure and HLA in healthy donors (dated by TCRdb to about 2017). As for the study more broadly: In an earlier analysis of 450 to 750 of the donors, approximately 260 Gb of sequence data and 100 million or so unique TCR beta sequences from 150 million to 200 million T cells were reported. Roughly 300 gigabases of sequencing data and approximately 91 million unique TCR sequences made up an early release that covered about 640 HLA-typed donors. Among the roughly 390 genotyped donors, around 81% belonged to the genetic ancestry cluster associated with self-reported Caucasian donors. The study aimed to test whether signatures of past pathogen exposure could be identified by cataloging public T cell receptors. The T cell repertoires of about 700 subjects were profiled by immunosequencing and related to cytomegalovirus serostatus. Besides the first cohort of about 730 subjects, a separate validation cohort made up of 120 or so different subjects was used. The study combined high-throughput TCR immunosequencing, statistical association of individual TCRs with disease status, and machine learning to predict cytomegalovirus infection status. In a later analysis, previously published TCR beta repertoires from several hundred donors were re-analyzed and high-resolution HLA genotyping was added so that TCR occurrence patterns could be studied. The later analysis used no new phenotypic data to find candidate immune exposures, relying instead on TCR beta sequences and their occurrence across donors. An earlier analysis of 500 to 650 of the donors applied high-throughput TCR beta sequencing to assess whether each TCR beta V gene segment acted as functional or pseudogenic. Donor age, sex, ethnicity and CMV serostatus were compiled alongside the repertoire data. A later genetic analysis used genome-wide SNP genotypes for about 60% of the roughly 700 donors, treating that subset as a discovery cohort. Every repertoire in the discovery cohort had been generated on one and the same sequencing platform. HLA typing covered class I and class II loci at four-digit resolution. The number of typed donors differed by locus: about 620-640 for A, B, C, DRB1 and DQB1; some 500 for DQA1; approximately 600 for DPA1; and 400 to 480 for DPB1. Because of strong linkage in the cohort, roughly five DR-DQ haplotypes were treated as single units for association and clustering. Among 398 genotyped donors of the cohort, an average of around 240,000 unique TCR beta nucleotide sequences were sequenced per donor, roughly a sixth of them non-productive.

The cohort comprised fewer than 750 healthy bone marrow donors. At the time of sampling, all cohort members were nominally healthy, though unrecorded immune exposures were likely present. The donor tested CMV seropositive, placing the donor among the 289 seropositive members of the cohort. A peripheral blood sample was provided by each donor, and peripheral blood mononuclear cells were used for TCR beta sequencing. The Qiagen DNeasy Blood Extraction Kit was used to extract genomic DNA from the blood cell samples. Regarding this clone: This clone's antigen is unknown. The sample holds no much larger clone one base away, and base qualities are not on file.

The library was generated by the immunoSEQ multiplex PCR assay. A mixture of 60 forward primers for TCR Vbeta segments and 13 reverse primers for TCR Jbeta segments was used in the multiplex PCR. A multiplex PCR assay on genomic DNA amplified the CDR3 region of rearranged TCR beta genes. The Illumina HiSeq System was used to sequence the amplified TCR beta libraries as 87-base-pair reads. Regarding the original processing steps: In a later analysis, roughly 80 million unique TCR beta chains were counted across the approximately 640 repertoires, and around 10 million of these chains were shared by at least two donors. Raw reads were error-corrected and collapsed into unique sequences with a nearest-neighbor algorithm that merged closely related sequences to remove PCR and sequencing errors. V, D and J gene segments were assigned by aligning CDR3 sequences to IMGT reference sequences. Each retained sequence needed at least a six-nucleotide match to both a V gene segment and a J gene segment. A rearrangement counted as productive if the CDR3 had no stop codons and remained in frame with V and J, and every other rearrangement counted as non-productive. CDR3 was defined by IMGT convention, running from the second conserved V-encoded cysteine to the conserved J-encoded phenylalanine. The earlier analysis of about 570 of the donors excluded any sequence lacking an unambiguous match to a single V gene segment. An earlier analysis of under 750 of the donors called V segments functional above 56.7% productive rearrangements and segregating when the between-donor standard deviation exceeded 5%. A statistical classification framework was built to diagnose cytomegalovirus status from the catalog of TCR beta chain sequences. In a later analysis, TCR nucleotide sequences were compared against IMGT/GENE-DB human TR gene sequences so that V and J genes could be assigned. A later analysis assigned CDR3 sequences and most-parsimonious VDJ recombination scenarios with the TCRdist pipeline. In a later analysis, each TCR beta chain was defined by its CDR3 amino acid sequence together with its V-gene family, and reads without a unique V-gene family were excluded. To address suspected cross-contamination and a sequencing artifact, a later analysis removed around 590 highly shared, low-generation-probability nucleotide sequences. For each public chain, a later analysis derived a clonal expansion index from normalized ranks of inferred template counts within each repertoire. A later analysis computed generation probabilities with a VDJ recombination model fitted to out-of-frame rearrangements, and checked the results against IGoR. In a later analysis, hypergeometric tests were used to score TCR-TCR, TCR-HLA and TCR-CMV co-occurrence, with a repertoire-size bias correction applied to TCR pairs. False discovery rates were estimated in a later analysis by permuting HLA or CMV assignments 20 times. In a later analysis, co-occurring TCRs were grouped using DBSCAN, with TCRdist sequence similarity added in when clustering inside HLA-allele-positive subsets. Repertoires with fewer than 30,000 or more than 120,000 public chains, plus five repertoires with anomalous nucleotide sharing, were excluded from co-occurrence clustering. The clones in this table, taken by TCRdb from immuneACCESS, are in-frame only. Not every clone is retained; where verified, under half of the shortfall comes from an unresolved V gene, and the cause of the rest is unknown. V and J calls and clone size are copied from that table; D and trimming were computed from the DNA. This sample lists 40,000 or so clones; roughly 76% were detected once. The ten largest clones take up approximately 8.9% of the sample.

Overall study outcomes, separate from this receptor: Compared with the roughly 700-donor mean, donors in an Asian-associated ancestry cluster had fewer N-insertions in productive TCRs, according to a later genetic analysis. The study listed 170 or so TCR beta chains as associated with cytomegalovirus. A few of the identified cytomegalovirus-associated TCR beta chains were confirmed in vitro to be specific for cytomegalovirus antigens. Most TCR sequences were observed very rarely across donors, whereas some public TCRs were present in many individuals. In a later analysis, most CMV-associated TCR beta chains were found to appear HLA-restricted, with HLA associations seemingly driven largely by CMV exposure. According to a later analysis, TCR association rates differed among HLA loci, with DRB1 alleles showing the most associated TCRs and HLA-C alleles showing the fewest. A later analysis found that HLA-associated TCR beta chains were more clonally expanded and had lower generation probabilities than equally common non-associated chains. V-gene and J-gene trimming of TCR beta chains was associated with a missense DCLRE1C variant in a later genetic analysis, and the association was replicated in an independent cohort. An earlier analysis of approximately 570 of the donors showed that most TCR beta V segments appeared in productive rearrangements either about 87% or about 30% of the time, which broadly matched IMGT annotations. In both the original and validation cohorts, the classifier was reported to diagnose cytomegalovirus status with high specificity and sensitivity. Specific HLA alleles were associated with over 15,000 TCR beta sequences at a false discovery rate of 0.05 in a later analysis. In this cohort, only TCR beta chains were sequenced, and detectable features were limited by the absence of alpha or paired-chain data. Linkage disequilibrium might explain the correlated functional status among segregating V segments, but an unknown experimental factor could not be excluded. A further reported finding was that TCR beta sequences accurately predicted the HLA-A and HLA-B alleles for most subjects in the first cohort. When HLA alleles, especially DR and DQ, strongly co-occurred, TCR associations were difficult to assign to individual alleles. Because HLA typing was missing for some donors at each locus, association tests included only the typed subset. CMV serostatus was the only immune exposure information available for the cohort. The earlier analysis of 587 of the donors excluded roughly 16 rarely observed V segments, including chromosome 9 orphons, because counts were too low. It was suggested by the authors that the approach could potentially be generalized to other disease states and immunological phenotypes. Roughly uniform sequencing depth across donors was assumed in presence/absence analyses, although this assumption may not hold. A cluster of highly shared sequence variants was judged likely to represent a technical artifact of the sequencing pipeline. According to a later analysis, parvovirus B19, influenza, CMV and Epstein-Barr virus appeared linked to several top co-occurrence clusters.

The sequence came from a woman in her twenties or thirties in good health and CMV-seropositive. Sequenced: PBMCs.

At the DNA level, the sequence is TGTGCCAGCAGTATTAGGGGCTCGGATCAGCCCCAGCATTTT. Its protein reads: CASSIRGSDQPQHF. The chain joins TRBV27 to TRBJ1-5; the D segment could be TRBD1, given 5 matching bases. Including cysteine and phenylalanine, the CDR3 has 14 amino acids. The entry retains the CDR3 DNA only, 42 bases that are in frame from base 1. V is shortened by 5 bases, J by 5 bases, and the region joining them spans 13 bases. CDR1 and CDR2 (MNHEY, SMNVEV) derive from the germline V gene (reference sequence).